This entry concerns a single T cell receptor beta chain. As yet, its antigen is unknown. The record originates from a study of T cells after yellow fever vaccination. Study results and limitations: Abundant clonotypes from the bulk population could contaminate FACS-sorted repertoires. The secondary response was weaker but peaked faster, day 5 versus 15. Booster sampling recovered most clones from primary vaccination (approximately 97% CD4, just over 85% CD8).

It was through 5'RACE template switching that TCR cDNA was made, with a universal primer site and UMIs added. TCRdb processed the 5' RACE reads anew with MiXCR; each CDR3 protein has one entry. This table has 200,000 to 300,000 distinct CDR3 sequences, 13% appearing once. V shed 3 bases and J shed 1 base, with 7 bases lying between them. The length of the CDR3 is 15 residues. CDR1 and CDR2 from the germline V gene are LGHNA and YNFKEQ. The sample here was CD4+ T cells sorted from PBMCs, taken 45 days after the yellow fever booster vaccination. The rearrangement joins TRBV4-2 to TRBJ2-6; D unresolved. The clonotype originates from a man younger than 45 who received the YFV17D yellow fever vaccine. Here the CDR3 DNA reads TGTGCCAGCAGCCAGCAACTATCTGGGGCCAACGTCCTGACTTTC. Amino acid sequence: CASSQQLSGANVLTF.